Listed below are T cell receptor beta chains from one sample, sequenced in a study of Graves' ophthalmopathy and Graves' hyperthyroidism. TCRdb re-called the multiplex PCR reads with MiXCR, one entry per CDR3 protein. The sample carries about 740,000 distinct CDR3 sequences, roughly two fifths recorded once. Material: peripheral blood. The receptors were gathered from an adult man with Graves' ophthalmopathy. Each CDR3 is given with its conserved first and last residue. Fields, in order: D gene, V gene, clone size, J gene, CDR3 protein, CDR3 DNA. The D gene is left open where the match is weak. Clone size is given for some rows only: seen once, a few or many times, or a class if the clone is expanded.

TRBD1,TRBV7-9,.,TRBJ1-2,CASSPEQGTGGLYGYTF,TGCGCCAGCAGCCCCGAGCAGGGTACAGGGGGCCTCTATGGCTACACCTTC
.,TRBV7-9,few,TRBJ2-7,CASSPRRRYEQYF,TGTGCCAGCAGCCCCCGTAGGAGGTACGAGCAGTACTTC
TRBD1,TRBV2,once,TRBJ1-5,CASSEYGTGDQPQHF,TGTGCCAGCAGTGAATATGGGACAGGGGATCAGCCCCAGCATTTT
TRBD1,TRBV20-1,.,TRBJ1-1,CSARSGGGGNTVAFF,TGCAGTGCTAGGTCGGGAGGGGGCGGAAACACTGTAGCTTTCTTT
.,TRBV6-6,many,TRBJ1-2,CASSYSTGYGYTF,TGTGCCAGCAGTTACTCCACAGGGTATGGCTACACCTTC
TRBD1,TRBV10-3,.,TRBJ2-7,CASKPETGGSPYEQYF,TGTGCCAGCAAGCCAGAGACAGGGGGAAGTCCCTACGAGCAGTACTTC
TRBD1,TRBV24-1,.,TRBJ2-7,CATSDPRKTGREQYF,TGTGCCACCAGTGACCCTAGGAAGACAGGGAGAGAGCAGTACTTC
TRBD2,TRBV7-8,many,TRBJ2-5,CASSLLSSGGPLQETQYF,TGTGCCAGCAGCTTATTGTCTAGCGGGGGCCCTCTTCAAGAGACCCAGTACTTC
.,TRBV7-9,.,TRBJ2-6,CASSLWVGMSSGANVLTF,TGTGCCAGCAGCTTATGGGTGGGAATGAGCTCTGGGGCCAACGTCCTGACTTTC
TRBD1,TRBV20-1,.,TRBJ2-5,CSATLPTGVVETQYF,TGCAGTGCTACCTTACCGACAGGGGTAGTAGAGACCCAGTACTTC
TRBD1,TRBV4-2,.,TRBJ2-6,CASSRTGGTEAF,TGTGCCAGCAGCCGGACAGGGGGCACTGAAGCTTTC
.,TRBV7-2,once,TRBJ2-6,CASSQAEGANVLTF,TGCGCCAGCAGCCAAGCCGAAGGGGCCAACGTCCTGACTTTC
TRBD1,TRBV5-8,.,TRBJ1-1,CASSAGQAFEAFF,TGTGCCAGCAGCGCGGGACAGGCATTTGAAGCTTTCTTT
.,TRBV15,.,TRBJ2-6,CATSRGTSPGANVLTF,TGTGCCACCAGCAGAGGGACCTCCCCTGGGGCCAACGTCCTGACTTTC
.,TRBV2,.,TRBJ1-1,CASIGALFEAFF,TGTGCCAGCATTGGGGCCCTCTTTGAAGCTTTCTTT
TRBD1,TRBV25-1,few,TRBJ2-5,CASSELRTGQETQHF,TGTGCCAGCAGTGAACTTAGGACAGGCCAAGAGACCCAGCACTTC
.,TRBV20-1,.,TRBJ2-2,CSADTHTGELFF,TGCAGTGCCGACACTCACACCGGGGAGCTGTTTTTT
.,TRBV20-1,.,TRBJ2-7,CSARGGVRSILSEQYF,TGCAGTGCTAGAGGTGGGGTCCGGTCTATTCTCAGCGAGCAGTACTTC
TRBD1,TRBV19,.,TRBJ1-1,CASSSRRTGTGVTEAFF,TGTGCCAGTAGTTCCCGTCGGACAGGCACTGGAGTCACTGAAGCTTTCTTT
TRBD1,TRBV29-1,.,TRBJ2-5,CSVTGGIGETQYF,TGCAGCGTCACAGGGGGCATTGGAGAGACCCAGTACTTC
.,TRBV7-9,.,TRBJ2-6,CASSKGDRPGANVLTF,TGTGCCAGCAGCAAGGGAGACAGACCTGGGGCCAACGTCCTGACTTTC
.,TRBV19,.,TRBJ1-4,CASSIRGREKLFF,TGTGCCAGTAGTATTCGGGGGCGTGAAAAACTGTTTTTT
.,TRBV29-1,few,TRBJ1-1,CSALRDTEAFF,TGCAGTGCCCTCAGGGACACTGAAGCTTTCTTT
TRBD1,TRBV25-1,.,TRBJ2-2,CASRALTGGITGELFF,TGTGCCAGCAGAGCCTTGACAGGGGGTATCACCGGGGAGCTGTTTTTT
TRBD1,TRBV19,.,TRBJ2-7,CASSIATGDYEQYF,TGTGCCAGTAGTATCGCCACAGGGGACTACGAGCAGTACTTC
TRBD2,TRBV7-2,many,TRBJ2-5,CASSRSSGRRMTRETQYF,TGTGCCAGCAGCCGAAGTAGCGGGAGGCGCATGACACGCGAGACCCAGTACTTC
.,TRBV20-1,few,TRBJ1-1,CSATSRVYTEAFF,TGCAGTGCCACCTCCAGGGTCTACACTGAAGCTTTCTTT
.,TRBV12-3/TRBV12-4,few,TRBJ2-5,CASRETQVPQETQYF,TGTGCCAGCAGGGAAACACAGGTACCCCAAGAGACCCAGTACTTC
.,TRBV6-1,.,TRBJ1-2,CASRNRDGYTF,TGTGCCAGCAGAAACAGGGATGGCTACACCTTC
.,TRBV7-3,few,TRBJ2-2,CASGGYPRGELFF,TGTGCCAGCGGAGGCTACCCGAGGGGGGAGCTGTTTTTT
.,TRBV7-8,many,TRBJ1-4,CASSLYWREKLFF,TGTGCCAGCAGCTTATACTGGAGGGAAAAACTGTTTTTT
TRBD1,TRBV2,.,TRBJ2-5,CASSQQGGNQPQYF,TGTGCCAGCAGCCAACAGGGGGGCAATCAGCCCCAGTACTTC
TRBD1,TRBV10-3,.,TRBJ2-7,CASSERGTGLPYEQYF,TGTGCCAGCAGTGAACGGGGGACAGGATTACCCTACGAGCAGTACTTC
.,TRBV12-3/TRBV12-4,many,TRBJ2-7,CASSVTEPNYEQYF,TGTGCCAGCAGCGTGACTGAACCGAACTACGAGCAGTACTTC
.,TRBV20-1,.,TRBJ1-2,CSGRRGDGHTF,TGCAGTGGTCGCAGGGGCGATGGCCACACCTTC
.,TRBV25-1,many,TRBJ2-2,CASSDRGTGELFF,TGCGCCAGCAGTGATCGGGGGACCGGGGAGCTGTTTTTT
TRBD2,TRBV11-2,.,TRBJ2-7,CASSRRLAGVWEQYF,TGTGCCAGCAGCCGCCGACTAGCGGGAGTTTGGGAGCAGTACTTC
.,TRBV7-9,many,TRBJ1-4,CASSSLRTATGEKLFF,TGTGCCAGCAGCTCCTTAAGGACAGCCACAGGGGAAAAACTGTTTTTT
.,TRBV10-1,many,TRBJ1-4,CASSKSTAGDEKLFF,TGCGCCAGCTCCAAGAGTACGGCCGGGGATGAAAAACTGTTTTTT
.,TRBV2,.,TRBJ2-7,CASSEAADSGEQYF,TGTGCCAGCAGTGAAGCGGCAGATTCCGGCGAGCAGTACTTC
TRBD2,TRBV29-1,few,TRBJ2-1,CSVAGGSNEQFF,TGCAGCGTTGCGGGAGGGAGCAATGAGCAGTTCTTC
TRBD1,TRBV5-4,.,TRBJ1-2,CASSLPGTGEYGYTF,TGTGCCAGCAGCTTGCCCGGGACAGGGGAATATGGCTACACCTTC
.,TRBV5-6,.,TRBJ2-7,CASSRRGSGEQYF,TGTGCCAGCAGCCGAAGGGGTAGCGGCGAGCAGTACTTC
.,TRBV20-1,many,TRBJ2-7,CSATPDGAYEQYF,TGCAGTGCCACCCCCGACGGAGCCTACGAGCAGTACTTC
.,TRBV10-3,few,TRBJ1-1,CASTQIRNTEAFF,TGTGCCAGCACCCAGATCAGAAACACTGAAGCTTTCTTT
.,TRBV20-1,.,TRBJ2-7,CSARDLGAGGFSEQYF,TGCAGTGCTAGAGATCTTGGGGCAGGGGGGTTCAGCGAGCAGTACTTC
.,TRBV5-6,.,TRBJ2-5,CASSSYRVQETQYF,TGTGCCAGCAGCTCGTACAGGGTACAAGAGACCCAGTACTTC
.,TRBV25-1,.,TRBJ2-7,CASSYRGSHEQHF,TGTGCCAGCAGTTACCGGGGCAGCCACGAGCAGCACTTC
.,TRBV5-6,few,TRBJ2-7,CASSNFGGPYEQYF,TGTGCCAGCAGCAACTTCGGGGGCCCCTACGAGCAGTACTTC
.,TRBV10-3,many,TRBJ1-5,CAISESTGNQPQHF,TGTGCCATCAGTGAGTCGACGGGCAATCAGCCCCAGCATTTT
.,TRBV7-9,.,TRBJ2-3,CASSLLVGWDTQYF,TGTGCCAGCAGCTTACTTGTTGGTTGGGATACGCAGTATTTT
.,TRBV4-2,few,TRBJ1-4,CASSQAGTGDEKLFF,TGTGCCAGCAGCCAAGCCGGGACGGGGGATGAAAAACTGTTTTTT
TRBD1,TRBV19,.,TRBJ2-5,CASSETGTGEETQYF,TGTGCCAGTAGCGAGACCGGGACAGGGGAGGAGACCCAGTACTTC
TRBD1,TRBV24-1,.,TRBJ1-2,CASSSRGLYGYTF,TGTGCCAGCAGTTCGAGGGGGCTCTATGGCTACACCTTC